These 26 T cell receptor beta chains share one sample of origin, sequenced in a study of shared clonotypes between healthy human individuals. Libraries were prepared by immunoSEQ multiplex PCR; TCRdb keeps only in-frame clonotypes and omits some of them. The sample consists of roughly 2.2 million clones, around 90% of them appearing once. The specimen sequenced was naive CD4+ T cells from PBMCs. The subset is: CD45RA+ positively selected. These receptors were collected from a man between 18 and 29 years old in good health. Some clones in this sample may be carry-over from other donors' samples.

This rearrangement joins TRBV28 to TRBJ2-1; D gene unclear. Trimming pared 5 bases from V and 7 bases from J, leaving 12 bases between. CDR1 and CDR2 from the germline V gene are MDHEN and SYDVKM. The CDR3 sequence is 13 residues long. CDR3 sequence: CASSGVSVNEQFF. CDR3 DNA: TGTGCCAGCAGTGGGGTTTCGGTTAATGAGCAGTTCTTC.

The V gene is TRBV5-1, the J gene TRBJ2-7, with D tentatively TRBD1 (5 bases). CDR3 size: 14 residues. Looked up from germline, CDR1 is SGHRS and CDR2 is YFSETQ. The ends were cut back, 3 bases at V and 2 bases at J, with 12 bases in the middle. The CDR3, as DNA: TGCGCCAGCAGCTATACTACAGGACCCTACGAGCAGTACTTC. Translated: CASSYTTGPYEQYF.

The chain links TRBV6-1 to TRBJ1-2, with D perhaps TRBD1 (5 bases). The CDR3 extends over 14 amino acids. Trimming cost V 6 bases and J 8 bases, with 19 bases left between them. Germline V lookup: CDR1 MNHNS, CDR2 SASEGT. The CDR3: CASSHRDPRAGYTF. The DNA for the CDR3 is TGTGCCAGCAGCCACCGGGACCCTCGTGCGGGCTACACCTTC.

The chain is built from TRBV7-8 and TRBJ1-4; the D is unclear. Per germline, CDR1 SGHVS and CDR2 FQNEAQ. This CDR3 spans 16 amino acids. The ends were cut back, 0 bases at V and 0 bases at J, with 8 bases in the middle. CDR3 bases: TGTGCCAGCAGCTTAGCCAACATTGCAACTAATGAAAAACTGTTTTTT. Protein: CASSLANIATNEKLFF.

The chain is built from TRBV14 and TRBJ2-1; D is perhaps TRBD1 (6 bases). Trimming pared 1 base from V and 4 bases from J, leaving 17 bases between. This CDR3 is built from 17 residues. CDR1 and CDR2 (germline): SGHDN, FVKESK. CDR3 DNA: TGTGCCAGCAGCCAAGTTGGCGGACAGACTGAGTACAATGAGCAGTTCTTC. Encoded protein: CASSQVGGQTEYNEQFF.

The J gene is TRBJ2-2, the V gene TRBV19, with D unresolved. CDR1 is LNHDA, CDR2 SQIVND, per germline (reference sequence). The CDR3 has 14 residues. The ends were cut back, 10 bases at V and 3 bases at J, with 15 bases in the middle. CDR3 coding DNA: TGTGCCACCAGAGGCGCGGTGCACACCGGGGAGCTGTTTTTT. As protein: CATRGAVHTGELFF.

The chain couples TRBV5-1 to TRBJ2-5, with 11 bases aligning to TRBD1. V trimming: 5 bases; J trimming: 5 bases; junction bases outside the gene matches: 5. Germline V CDR1 and CDR2: SGHRS, YFSETQ. The CDR3 sequence is 14 residues long. The CDR3 reads CASRRTGGVETQYF. The CDR3 nucleotides read TGCGCCAGCAGAAGGACAGGGGGCGTCGAGACCCAGTACTTC.

The chain combines TRBV2 with TRBJ2-3, with D unclear. The CDR3 totals 12 residues. The germline CDR1 and CDR2 sequences are SNHLY and FYNNEI. The ends were cut back, 5 bases at V and 4 bases at J, with 7 bases in the middle. CDR3 amino acids: CASSRQPDTQYF. The CDR3 nucleotides read TGTGCCAGCAGTAGACAACCAGATACGCAGTATTTT.

This rearrangement joins TRBV28 to TRBJ1-5, with TRBD1 matching over 7 bases. The germline CDR1 and CDR2 sequences are MDHEN and SYDVKM. Trimming cost V 6 bases and J 7 bases; bases outside gene matches: 9. The CDR3 has 14 amino acids. DNA of the CDR3: TGTGCCAGCAGGGCCACAGGGGATTGGCAGCCCCAGCATTTT. Amino acids: CASRATGDWQPQHF.

The chain uses TRBV15 and TRBJ2-7, with 7 bases aligning to TRBD1. The CDR3 spans 14 residues. Germline-derived CDR1 and CDR2 are LNHNV and YYDKDF (reference sequence). Trimming cost V 5 bases and J 7 bases; bases outside gene matches: 11. CDR3 nucleotide sequence: TGTGCCACCAGCTGGGGGACAGCTAAGGAAGAGCAGTACTTC. Protein sequence: CATSWGTAKEEQYF. Full variable domain (remainder filled in from reference TRBV15 and TRBJ2-7): DAMVIQNPRYQVTQFGKPVTLSCSQTLNHNVMYWYQQKSSQAPKLLFHYYDKDFNNEADTPDNFQSRRPNTSFCFLDIRSPGLGDTAMYLCATSWGTAKEEQYFGPGTRLTVT.

This chain links TRBV4-1 with TRBJ2-5; TRBD2 aligns across 12 bases. Germline V CDR1 and CDR2: MGHRA, YSYEKL. V lost 4 bases to trimming and J lost 7 bases; unmatched junction nucleotides: 10. This CDR3 comprises 16 residues. The CDR3 nucleotides are TGCGCCAGCAGCCCACGACTAGCGGGAGCGCCGGGGACCCAGTACTTC. Amino acids: CASSPRLAGAPGTQYF.

This clone was detected only a few times. This chain uses TRBV6-5 with TRBJ1-1; D gene ambiguous. CDR3 length: 14 residues. Germline CDR1 MNHEY, CDR2 SVGAGI. Trimming removed 6 bases from V and 4 bases from J, with 15 bases in between. The DNA for the CDR3 is TGTGCCAGCAGGCCGCTGTATATTATCACTGAAGCTTTCTTT. Encoded protein: CASRPLYIITEAFF.

The chain recombines TRBV7-7 with TRBJ2-3, with D uncertain. Germline CDR1 reads SSHAT; CDR2 reads FNYEAQ (reference sequence). Trimming cost V 6 bases and J 1 base, with 8 bases left between them. CDR3 size: 13 residues. The CDR3: CASSSDRTDTQYF. In nucleotides, the CDR3 is TGTGCCAGCAGTTCCGACCGCACAGATACGCAGTATTTT.

Comment on this clone: Other DNA sequences in the same sample also yield this CDR3. The V call is TRBV28, the J call TRBJ2-7; 9 nucleotides line up with TRBD1. The CDR3 loop spans 14 amino acids. Germline V gene sequence: CDR1 MDHEN, CDR2 SYDVKM. The ends lost 4 bases at V and 0 bases at J; junction bases unmatched: 1. CDR3 in amino acids: CASSYRGPSYEQYF. CDR3 sequence (DNA): TGTGCCAGCAGTTACAGGGGGCCCTCCTACGAGCAGTACTTC.

The rearrangement joins TRBV11-2 to TRBJ2-1; the D is unclear. CDR3 size: 14 residues. Germline CDR1 SGHAT, CDR2 FQNNGV. Trimming cost V 2 bases and J 2 bases, with 7 bases left between them. This CDR3 reads CASSLPSAYNEQFF. CDR3 bases: TGTGCCAGCAGCTTACCCTCAGCCTACAATGAGCAGTTCTTC. Looking up the rest from reference TRBV11-2 and TRBJ2-1 gives the full variable domain: EAGVAQSPRYKIIEKRQSVAFWCNPISGHATLYWYQQILGQGPKLLIQFQNNGVVDDSQLPKDRFSAERLKGVDSTLKIQPAKLEDSAVYLCASSLPSAYNEQFFGPGTRLTVL.

Note on this clone: The same CDR3 is also encoded by other DNA sequences in this sample. This chain uses TRBV6-5 with TRBJ2-7, with TRBD1 matching over 10 bases. The junction had 4 bases not matched to a gene; V was cut back by 2 bases and J by 3 bases. Germline CDR1 is MNHEY and CDR2 is SVGAGI. The CDR3 consists of 15 residues. Here the CDR3 reads CASSYRDRGGYEQYF. Here the CDR3 DNA reads TGTGCCAGCAGTTACAGGGACAGGGGTGGCTACGAGCAGTACTTC.

This clone was recorded once. The chain combines TRBV4-1 with TRBJ1-4; possible D gene TRBD1, 6 bases. V lost 0 bases to trimming and J lost 8 bases, with 16 bases between them. From germline, CDR1 is MGHRA and CDR2 YSYEKL. The CDR3 has 16 amino acids. In DNA, the CDR3 is TGCGCCAGCAGCCAAGAAGGGGGACTACGGGGGGAAAAACTGTTTTTT. It encodes CASSQEGGLRGEKLFF.

The gene calls are TRBV11-3 and TRBJ2-7; D not resolved. Germline assignment: CDR1 SGHNT and CDR2 YENEEA. The germline V and J ends were trimmed by 4 bases and 0 bases, with 10 bases remaining between them. The CDR3 sequence is 14 residues long. The CDR3 loop reads CASSSGRSSYEQYF. The CDR3 DNA is TGTGCCAGCAGCTCCGGACGGAGCTCCTACGAGCAGTACTTC.

This clone came up once. The rearrangement joins TRBV6-6 to TRBJ1-1; D is undetermined. Germline-derived CDR1 and CDR2 are MNHNY and SVGAGI (reference sequence). This CDR3 contains 11 residues. Deletions cut 8 bases from V and 10 bases from J, with 14 bases between. The CDR3 nucleotides read TGTGCCAGCGCCAGGAGTAGTGGAGCTTTCTTT. Its protein product is CASARSSGAFF.

The chain couples TRBV4-3 to TRBJ2-3; 12 bases line up with TRBD2. V trimming: 4 bases; J trimming: 6 bases; junction bases outside the gene matches: 8. This CDR3 region has 16 residues. CDR1 LGHNA and CDR2 YSLEER come from the germline V gene. The CDR3 is CASSPRGLAGEDTQYF. The CDR3 DNA reads TGCGCCAGCAGCCCCCGGGGACTAGCGGGCGAGGATACGCAGTATTTT.

This clone was detected a few times. The genes are TRBV9 and TRBJ1-1, with no clear D. The ends were cut back, 0 bases at V and 3 bases at J, with 3 bases in the middle. There are 12 residues in the CDR3. The germline V gene encodes CDR1 SGDLS and CDR2 YYNGEE. CDR3 bases: TGTGCCAGCAGCGTAGGTCACACTGAAGCTTTCTTT. It codes for CASSVGHTEAFF.

Here the CDR3 reads CASSLDGVNTGELFF. The DNA of the CDR3 is TGTGCCAGCAGCTTAGACGGGGTGAACACCGGGGAGCTGTTTTTT. The chain has TRBV11-2 and TRBJ2-2; TRBD2 is a possible D gene (5 bases). There are 15 residues in the CDR3. CDR1 SGHAT and CDR2 FQNNGV come from the germline V gene. V was pared by 0 bases and J by 1 base, with 6 bases between.

The chain couples TRBV27 to TRBJ1-1; TRBD1 might be the D (5 bases). The V end was cut by 8 bases, the J end by 6 bases, with 16 bases between. The CDR3 sequence is 13 residues long. Germline CDR1 reads MNHEY; CDR2 reads SMNVEV (reference sequence). The CDR3, as DNA: TGTGCCAGCCTCCTCCATCAGGGCGCTGAAGCTTTCTTT. It yields the protein CASLLHQGAEAFF.

The chain combines TRBV19 with TRBJ2-2; 11 positions match TRBD2. J lost 4 bases, V lost 9 bases, and 4 bases had no gene match. CDR3 size: 14 residues. The germline V gene encodes CDR1 LNHDA and CDR2 SQIVND (reference sequence). CDR3 sequence (DNA): TGTGCCAGCAGAACTAGCGGGGGCACCGGGGAGCTGTTTTTT. It translates to CASRTSGGTGELFF.

This chain links TRBV6-5 with TRBJ2-3, with TRBD2 matching over 11 bases. The germline V gene has CDR1 MNHEY and CDR2 SVGAGI. The CDR3 length is 14 residues. The J segment lost 7 bases and the V segment lost 10 bases, leaving 10 bases of the junction unmatched. The CDR3 sequence: CATKPGLAVYTQYF. The CDR3 DNA is TGTGCCACCAAACCGGGACTAGCGGTTTATACGCAGTATTTT.

As concerns this clone: The identical CDR3 is also encoded by other nucleotide sequences in the sample. V is TRBV28 and J is TRBJ1-2; D is uncertain. The CDR3 is 12 amino acids. Germline CDR1 is MDHEN and CDR2 is SYDVKM. The V end lost 2 bases, the J end lost 4 bases, and 5 bases lay between the germline ends. The CDR3 protein is CASSLVSYGYTF. For the CDR3, the DNA is TGTGCCAGCAGTTTAGTTTCCTATGGCTACACCTTC.